A single sample is the source of the 16 T cell receptor beta chains below, sequenced in a study of glioma-infiltrating T cells after dendritic cell vaccination. Time point indicated: after dendritic cell vaccination, including at tumor progression/relapse. The method was immunoSEQ multiplex PCR; TCRdb's version includes in-frame clones alone and lacks a portion of them. The sample lists some 99,000 clones, roughly 80% occurring once. The sequencing used blood, collected after dendritic cell vaccination. The receptors stem from a human donor with glioblastoma.

This clone has only a few counts. The chain has TRBV7-2 and TRBJ2-5; 11 bases are shared with TRBD2. The germline V gene encodes CDR1 SGHTA and CDR2 FQGNSA. The CDR3 is 17 amino acids. The V gene end was trimmed by 0 bases and the J gene end by 5 bases; junction bases not matched to a gene: 8. For the CDR3, the DNA is TGTGCCAGCAGCTTAGCGCGGCTAGCGGGAGGAGCGGAGACCCAGTACTTC. Protein sequence: CASSLARLAGGAETQYF.

The chain couples TRBV5-1 to TRBJ2-3; possibly TRBD2 for D (5 bases). The CDR3 is 14 residues long. The germline V gene encodes CDR1 SGHRS and CDR2 YFSETQ. Trimming took off 1 base at V and 0 bases at J, with 6 bases between the two ends. This chain's CDR3 is CASSLRTSTDTQYF. The CDR3 coding sequence is TGCGCCAGCAGCTTGAGGACTAGCACAGATACGCAGTATTTT.

The rearrangement links TRBV5-6 to TRBJ1-2; 10 bases fit TRBD1. J lost 6 bases, V lost 4 bases, and 3 bases had no gene match. The CDR3 contains 13 residues. Germline V gives CDR1 SGHDT, CDR2 YYEEEE. CDR3 sequence reads: CASSRGQGDGYTF. DNA for the CDR3: TGTGCCAGCAGCCGAGGACAGGGGGATGGCTACACCTTC.

The chain has TRBV6-6 and TRBJ1-5; unclear D gene. The germline CDR1 and CDR2 sequences are MNHNY and SVGAGI (reference sequence). The V end was cut by 0 bases, the J end by 4 bases, with 4 bases between. The CDR3 runs to 13 residues. The CDR3 sequence is CASSYSQNQPQHF. CDR3 nucleotides: TGTGCCAGCAGTTACTCTCAAAATCAGCCCCAGCATTTT.

V gene TRBV19 combines with J gene TRBJ2-3; the D is unclear. Trimming removed 7 bases at V and 6 bases at J, with 17 bases between. The germline CDR1 and CDR2 sequences are LNHDA and SQIVND (reference sequence). The CDR3 consists of 14 residues. The CDR3 nucleotides are TGTGCCAGTACCGTGAATCCCGCCGCGGATACGCAGTATTTT. It codes for CASTVNPAADTQYF.

The chain recombines TRBV6-5 with TRBJ1-2; 7 nucleotides match TRBD1. With V trimmed by 7 bases and J by 0 bases, 5 bases remained unmatched. The length of the CDR3 is 14 residues. Germline V CDR1 and CDR2: MNHEY, SVGAGI. As DNA, the CDR3 is TGTGCCAGCACCTCGGACAGGTCTAACTATGGCTACACCTTC. Translated: CASTSDRSNYGYTF.

As DNA, the CDR3 is TGTGCCAGCAGCTTAGGGACAGGGGACTATGGCTACACCTTC. Its translation: CASSLGTGDYGYTF. This rearrangement joins TRBV7-8 to TRBJ1-2, with 9 bases identical to TRBD1. V was pared by 1 base and J by 3 bases, with 0 bases of the junction left unmatched. Germline V gives CDR1 SGHVS, CDR2 FQNEAQ. The CDR3 length is 14 residues.

This clone was counted a single time. The gene calls are TRBV7-2 and TRBJ1-1, with D perhaps matching TRBD1 (6 bases). The germline V and J ends were trimmed by 0 bases and 1 base, with 6 bases remaining between them. Germline V lookup: CDR1 SGHTA, CDR2 FQGNSA. The CDR3 is 14 amino acids. The CDR3 region has the DNA TGTGCCAGCAGCTTAGCGGGACAGAACACTGAAGCTTTCTTT. It specifies CASSLAGQNTEAFF.

V usage is TRBV7-9 and J usage is TRBJ1-3; D is perhaps TRBD1 (5 bases). Germline assignment: CDR1 SEHNR and CDR2 FQNEAQ (reference sequence). V was pared by 4 bases and J by 0 bases, with 7 bases between. This CDR3 is 14 amino acids long. Here the CDR3 DNA reads TGTGCCAGCAGCTCACAGGACTCTGGAAACACCATATATTTT. As protein: CASSSQDSGNTIYF.

The chain combines TRBV28 with TRBJ2-7, with TRBD1 as a possible D gene (5 bases). CDR1 and CDR2 from the germline V gene are MDHEN and SYDVKM. Trimming removed 3 bases at V and 6 bases at J, with 15 bases between. This CDR3 spans 14 amino acids. The CDR3 sequence: CASSLGGALLEQYF. Here the CDR3 DNA reads TGTGCCAGCAGTTTGGGTGGGGCCCTCCTCGAGCAGTACTTC. The full variable domain, in which reference TRBV28 and TRBJ2-7 provide the parts outside the CDR3, is DVKVTQSSRYLVKRTGEKVFLECVQDMDHENMFWYRQDPGLGLRLIYFSYDVKMKEKGDIPEGYSVSREKKERFSLILESASTNQTSMYLCASSLGGALLEQYFGPGTRLTVT.

The chain couples TRBV5-1 to TRBJ1-1; D is unresolved. V lost 5 bases and J lost 1, with 6 bases in between. This CDR3 has 12 residues. CDR1 SGHRS and CDR2 YFSETQ come from the germline V gene. The CDR3 DNA is TGCGCCAGCAGTTTACAGAACACTGAAGCTTTCTTT. It encodes CASSLQNTEAFF. The variable domain in full, completed from reference TRBV5-1 and TRBJ1-1, reads KAGVTQTPRYLIKTRGQQVTLSCSPISGHRSVSWYQQTPGQGLQFLFEYFSETQRNKGNFPGRFSGRQFSNSRSEMNVSTLELGDSALYLCASSLQNTEAFFGQGTRLTVV.

CDR3 protein: CASRFLGVGEQYF. The CDR3 region has the DNA TGTGCCAGCCGGTTTTTGGGAGTGGGCGAGCAGTACTTC. The chain carries TRBV6-5 and TRBJ2-7; D possibly corresponds to TRBD2 (5 bases). The CDR3 loop spans 13 amino acids. V lost 8 bases to trimming and J lost 6 bases, with 17 bases between them. Per germline, CDR1 MNHEY and CDR2 SVGAGI.

CDR3 loop: CASSSTGGYDQPQHF. The CDR3 DNA reads as TGTGCCAGCAGTTCGACAGGGGGCTATGATCAGCCCCAGCATTTT. This chain uses TRBV28 with TRBJ1-5, with 10 bases fitting TRBD1. The J segment lost 5 bases and the V segment lost 4 bases, leaving 5 bases of the junction unmatched. CDR1 and CDR2 (germline): MDHEN, SYDVKM. This CDR3 has 15 residues.

This clone has a handful of counts. V usage is TRBV27 and J usage is TRBJ2-7; D perhaps matches TRBD2 (6 bases). Trimming removed 7 bases at V and 7 bases at J, with 14 bases between. Germline CDR1 is MNHEY and CDR2 is SMNVEV (reference sequence). The CDR3 consists of 12 residues. As DNA, the CDR3 is TGTGCCAGCAAGGTTATTGGGGGGGAGCAGTACTTC. Amino acid sequence: CASKVIGGEQYF.

The chain joins TRBV5-1 to TRBJ1-1; perhaps TRBD1 as D (6 bases). CDR1 SGHRS and CDR2 YFSETQ come from the germline V gene. The CDR3 runs 14 residues. V lost 4 bases and J 4 bases, leaving 14 bases between the germline ends. The CDR3 nucleotides are TGCGCCAGCAGCGCACAGGGTTCCGCCACTGAAGCTTTCTTT. Amino acid sequence: CASSAQGSATEAFF.

The chain carries TRBV9 and TRBJ2-2; D is possibly TRBD2 (6 bases). Germline loops: CDR1 SGDLS, CDR2 YYNGEE. The CDR3 is 16 amino acids. V was pared by 3 bases and J by 0 bases, with 12 bases between. The CDR3 here is CASSEYGSPNTGELFF. The CDR3, as DNA: TGTGCCAGCAGCGAATACGGGAGTCCGAACACCGGGGAGCTGTTTTTT.